This is a list of T cell receptor beta chains from one sample in a study of shared clonotypes between healthy human individuals. Sequencing was performed with immunoSEQ multiplex PCR; in TCRdb, only in-frame clones are kept and a portion is missing. The table shows 2 million to 2.5 million clones, with 85% to 95% occurring only once. Sequencing used naive CD4+ T cells sorted from blood. These receptors all come from a man aged 18 to 29 in good health. CDR3s include the opening cysteine and the closing phenylalanine or tryptophan. The D gene is left open where the match is weak.

D	V	J	length	DNA	CDR3
TRBD1	TRBV6-4	TRBJ1-4	14	TGTGCCAGCAGCCGGACAGGGTCCAATGAAAAACTGTTTTTT	CASSRTGSNEKLFF
TRBD2	TRBV20-1	TRBJ2-1	11	TGCAGTGCTGGGGGAGGGAGTGAGCAGTTCTTC	CSAGGGSEQFF
-	TRBV15	TRBJ1-2	14	TGTGCCACCAGCAGAGATAGGGCCTACTATGGCTACACCTTC	CATSRDRAYYGYTF
-	TRBV28	TRBJ1-5	14	TGTGCCAGCAGTTTTGGTGGGCGCAATCAGCCCCAGCATTTT	CASSFGGRNQPQHF
TRBD1	TRBV29-1	TRBJ2-5	13	TGCAGCGACCCGGGACAGGCCCAAGAGACCCAGTACTTC	CSDPGQAQETQYF
-	TRBV5-1	TRBJ2-5	15	TGCGCCAGCAGCCACGGAACACCTATAGGGGAGACCCAGTACTTC	CASSHGTPIGETQYF
-	TRBV28	TRBJ1-1	14	TGTGCCAGCAGTATAAGCCAGGGAAACACTGAAGCTTTCTTT	CASSISQGNTEAFF
TRBD1	TRBV18	TRBJ1-5	15	TGTGCCAGCTCACGGGACAGGGGGGAATATCAGCCCCAGCATTTT	CASSRDRGEYQPQHF
TRBD1	TRBV6-6	TRBJ2-7	14	TGTGCCACCAACTCCGGGACAGTGGGATCCGAGCAGTACTTC	CATNSGTVGSEQYF
TRBD1	TRBV2	TRBJ1-1	14	TGTGCCAGCAGTGGACAGGGTCTGAACACTGAAGCTTTCTTT	CASSGQGLNTEAFF
-	TRBV5-1	TRBJ1-1	13	TGCGCCAGCAGCTCAGCGGGGGGCACTGAAGCTTTCTTT	CASSSAGGTEAFF
-	TRBV6-6	TRBJ1-1	14	TGTGCCAGCAGTTATTGGGGTTGGAACACTGAAGCTTTCTTT	CASSYWGWNTEAFF
-	TRBV9	TRBJ1-2	16	TGTGCCAGCAGCGTAGTCGGCACGACTACCTTATATGGCTACACCTTC	CASSVVGTTTLYGYTF
TRBD1	TRBV5-5	TRBJ1-4	16	TGTGCCAGCAGCTTGGCGTGGGACAGGGTCAATGAAAAACTGTTTTTT	CASSLAWDRVNEKLFF
TRBD1	TRBV5-6	TRBJ2-5	14	TGTGCCAGCAGCTCCGGGACAGGTCAAGAGACCCAGTACTTC	CASSSGTGQETQYF
-	TRBV11-2	TRBJ2-5	15	TGTGCCAGCAGCCCCACAAAGGGGGTCCAAGAGACCCAGTACTTC	CASSPTKGVQETQYF
TRBD1	TRBV5-1	TRBJ1-1	15	TGCGCCAGCAGCTTGGTAGCGGACAGGGGACCTGAAGCTTTCTTT	CASSLVADRGPEAFF
TRBD1	TRBV10-3	TRBJ1-1	14	TGTGCCATCAGGATCGGACAGGAGGCAACTGAAGCTTTCTTT	CAIRIGQEATEAFF
TRBD2	TRBV9	TRBJ2-3	14	TGTGCCAGCAGCCCCGGGGGGAGCACAGATACGCAGTATTTT	CASSPGGSTDTQYF
-	TRBV11-3	TRBJ2-3	14	TGTGCCAGCAGCCAGAGAAGCGGCACAGATACGCAGTATTTT	CASSQRSGTDTQYF
TRBD2	TRBV6-5	TRBJ2-1	14	TGTGCCAGCAGTTATCAAGCGGGGGTAGGTGAGCAGTTCTTC	CASSYQAGVGEQFF
-	TRBV5-8	TRBJ1-3	15	TGTGCCAGCAGTTTTCCAGGGTACTCTGGAAACACCATATATTTT	CASSFPGYSGNTIYF
-	TRBV11-2	TRBJ2-7	13	TGTGCCAGCAGCAGAACCCGCAGCTACGAGCAGTACTTC	CASSRTRSYEQYF
-	TRBV11-3	TRBJ1-2	13	TGTGCCAGCAGCTTCCCAGGGACGCTTGGCTACACCTTC	CASSFPGTLGYTF